This TCR beta chain was identified in a study of technical replicates of blood from a handful of donors. Sequenced by immunoSEQ multiplex PCR; TCRdb stores in-frame clones only, minus some. The sample includes some 71,000 clones, 95% to 98% of them seen just once. This TCR was recovered from a human donor in good health. Sequenced material: T cells isolated from PBMCs.

CDR3 bases: TGTGCCAGCAGCCTCGACGGGTACCAAGAGACCCAGTACTTC. It is translated as CASSLDGYQETQYF. V is TRBV11-2 and J is TRBJ2-5; D ambiguous. Per the germline V gene, CDR1 is SGHAT and CDR2 is FQNNGV. Between the trimmed V and J ends, which lost 5 bases and 0 bases, there was a span of 10 bases. The CDR3 sequence is 14 residues long.